This T cell receptor (beta chain) was sequenced during a study of patients and donors after allogeneic stem cell transplantation. TCRdb independently ran MiXCR on the RT-PCR reads; one entry per CDR3 protein. This sample has about a million distinct CDR3 sequences, with approximately 18% found just once. Only a few counts were recorded for this clonotype. Germline lookup yields CDR1 LNHDA and CDR2 SQIVND (reference sequence). The CDR3 is made up of 13 amino acids. V lost 3 bases, J lost 2 bases, and 5 bases lay in between. The receptor was derived from a human donor who was either an allogeneic HSCT recipient or a stem cell or donor lymphocyte infusion donor (not recorded which). It is not recorded whose cells these are; they may come from a transplant donor. The sequencing sample was made of blood, either unsorted or a sorted T cell fraction (not recorded which). The V call is TRBV19, the J call TRBJ1-5; the D is unclear. CDR3 residues: CASSMAGNQPQHF. In DNA form, the CDR3 reads TGTGCCAGTAGTATGGCCGGCAATCAGCCCCAGCATTTT.